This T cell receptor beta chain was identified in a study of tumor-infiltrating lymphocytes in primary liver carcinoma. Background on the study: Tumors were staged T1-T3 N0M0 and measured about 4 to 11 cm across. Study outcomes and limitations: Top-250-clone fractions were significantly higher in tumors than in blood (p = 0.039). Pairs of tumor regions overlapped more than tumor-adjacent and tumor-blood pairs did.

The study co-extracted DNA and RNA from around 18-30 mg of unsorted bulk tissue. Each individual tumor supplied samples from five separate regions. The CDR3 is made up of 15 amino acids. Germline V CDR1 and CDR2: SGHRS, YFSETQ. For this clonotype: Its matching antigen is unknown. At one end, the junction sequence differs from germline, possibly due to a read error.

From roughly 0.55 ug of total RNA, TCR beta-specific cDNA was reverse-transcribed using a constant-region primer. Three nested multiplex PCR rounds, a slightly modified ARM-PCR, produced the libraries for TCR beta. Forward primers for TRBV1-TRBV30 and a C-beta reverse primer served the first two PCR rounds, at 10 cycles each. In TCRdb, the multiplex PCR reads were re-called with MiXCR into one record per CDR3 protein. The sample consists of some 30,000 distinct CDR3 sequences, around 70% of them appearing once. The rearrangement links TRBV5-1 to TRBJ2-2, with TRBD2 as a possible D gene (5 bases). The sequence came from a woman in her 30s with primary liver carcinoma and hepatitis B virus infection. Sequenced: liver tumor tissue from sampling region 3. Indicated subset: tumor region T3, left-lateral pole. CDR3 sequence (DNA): TGCGCCAGCAGCTTGGCTGCTGGGAACACCGGGGAGCGGTTTTTT. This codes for CASSLAAGNTGERFF.